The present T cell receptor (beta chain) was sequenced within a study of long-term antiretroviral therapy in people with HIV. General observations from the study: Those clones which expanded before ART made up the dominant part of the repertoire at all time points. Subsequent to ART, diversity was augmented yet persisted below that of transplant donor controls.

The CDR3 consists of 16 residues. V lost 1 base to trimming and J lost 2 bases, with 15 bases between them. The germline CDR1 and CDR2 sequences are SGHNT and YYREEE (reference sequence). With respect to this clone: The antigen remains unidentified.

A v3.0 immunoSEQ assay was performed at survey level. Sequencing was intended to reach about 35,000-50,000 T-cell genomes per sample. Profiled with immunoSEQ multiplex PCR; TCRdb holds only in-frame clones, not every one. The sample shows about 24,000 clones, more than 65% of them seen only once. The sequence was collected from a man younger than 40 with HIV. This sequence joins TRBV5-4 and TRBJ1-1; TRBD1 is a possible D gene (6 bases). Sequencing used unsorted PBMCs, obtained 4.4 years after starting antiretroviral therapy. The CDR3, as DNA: TGTGCCAGCAGCTTGAGGGGCAGGGGTCCTAACACTGAAGCTTTCTTT. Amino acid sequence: CASSLRGRGPNTEAFF.